The present T cell receptor (beta chain) was sequenced within a study of blood T cell repertoires in COVID-19. Sequencing used immunoSEQ multiplex PCR; TCRdb keeps in-frame clones, though not all of them. This sample has under 45,000 clones, with around 80% found just once. Trimming cost V 7 bases and J 1 base, with 31 bases left between them. The CDR3 sequence is 20 residues long. Germline lookup yields CDR1 MDHEN and CDR2 SYDVKM. The TCR was taken from an older man with acute or convalescent COVID-19. The specimen sequenced was peripheral blood. The J gene is TRBJ1-1, the V gene TRBV28; D is possibly TRBD1 (5 bases). The CDR3 reads CASTLPGLPLKSAWNTEAFF. As DNA, the CDR3 is TGTGCCAGCACTCTTCCGGGACTCCCGCTTAAGAGCGCTTGGAACACTGAAGCTTTCTTT.